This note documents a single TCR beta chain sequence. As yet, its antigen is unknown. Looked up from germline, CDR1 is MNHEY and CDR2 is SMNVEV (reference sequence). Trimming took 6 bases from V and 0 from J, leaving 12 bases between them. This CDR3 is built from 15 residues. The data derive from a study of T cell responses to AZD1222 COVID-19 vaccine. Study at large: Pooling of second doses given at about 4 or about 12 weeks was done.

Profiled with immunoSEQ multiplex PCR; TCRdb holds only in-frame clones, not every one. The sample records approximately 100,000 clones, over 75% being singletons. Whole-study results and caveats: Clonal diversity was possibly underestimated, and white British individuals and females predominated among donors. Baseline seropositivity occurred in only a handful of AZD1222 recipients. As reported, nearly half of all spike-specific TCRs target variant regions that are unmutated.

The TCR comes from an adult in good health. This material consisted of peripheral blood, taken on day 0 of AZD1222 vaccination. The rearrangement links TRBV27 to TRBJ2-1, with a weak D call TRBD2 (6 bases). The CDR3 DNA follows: TGTGCCAGCAGCCCCCGGACTACCTCCTACAATGAGCAGTTCTTC. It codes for CASSPRTTSYNEQFF.